The 30 T cell receptor beta chains in this list originate from one sample, sequenced in a study of T cell repertoires in cytomegalovirus infection. For these receptors, no antigen is known. MiXCR was run by TCRdb on the reads, yielding one entry per CDR3 protein. Of around 430,000 distinct CDR3 sequences listed, roughly 42% are singletons. This specimen consisted of cultured PBMCs, obtained from culture after CMV antigen stimulation. All receptors derive from a human donor in good health (CMV status not recorded). Some clones in this sample may be carry-over from other donors' samples.

The V call is TRBV20-1, the J call TRBJ2-7; 8 bases agree with TRBD1. Germline assignment: CDR1 DFQATT and CDR2 SNEGSKA (reference sequence). Unmatched junction bases numbered 7, after V lost 6 bases and J lost 3 bases. The CDR3 runs to 13 residues. CDR3 DNA sequence: TGCAGTGCGGACAGACAGGGGCTCTACGAGCAGTACTTC. This codes for CSADRQGLYEQYF.

There are a few counts of this clonotype. The chain has TRBV27 and TRBJ2-1; D is perhaps TRBD1 or TRBD2 (6 bases each). The V gene's germline CDR1 is MNHEY and CDR2 SMNVEV (reference sequence). The CDR3 runs to 17 residues. The V end was cut by 5 bases, the J end by 4 bases, with 21 bases between. The CDR3 protein is CASSPGGAEGEYNEQFF. DNA of the CDR3: TGTGCCAGCAGTCCCGGAGGCGCGGAGGGGGAATACAATGAGCAGTTCTTC.

The gene calls are TRBV20-1 and TRBJ2-2; D is ambiguous. Between the trimmed V and J ends, which lost 4 bases and 0 bases, there was a span of 15 bases. The CDR3 totals 16 residues. Germline values: CDR1 DFQATT, CDR2 SNEGSKA (reference sequence). The CDR3 loop reads CSATSLVGANTGELFF. Here the CDR3 DNA reads TGCAGTGCTACTTCCTTAGTGGGCGCGAACACCGGGGAGCTGTTTTTT.

The CDR3 region has the DNA TGTGCCAGCAGCTTAGAACGGGGCGGGGAGGGGTATTTT. It yields the protein CASSLERGGEGYF. This chain joins TRBV7-2 and TRBJ2-3; TRBD2 matches 7 bases. Looked up from germline, CDR1 is SGHTA and CDR2 is FQGNSA. After removal of 1 base from V and 14 bases from J, the junction contained 9 bases not matched to a gene. The CDR3 totals 13 residues.

In the case of this clonotype: Given a much more abundant clone one base away, this may be a read error. V and J are TRBV7-2 and TRBJ2-1; 9 bases line up with TRBD2. In germline, CDR1 is SGHTA, CDR2 FQGNSA. CDR3 size: 16 residues. In nucleotides, the CDR3 is TGTGCCAGCAGCTACACTAGCGGGTCCCTTGTTCGGGAGCAGCTCTTC. This sequence encodes CASSYTSGSLVREQLF.

The chain links TRBV6-6 to TRBJ2-1; D remains unclear. The V end lost 2 bases, the J end lost 8 bases, and 7 bases lay between the germline ends. The germline V gene has CDR1 MNHNY and CDR2 SVGAGI (reference sequence). CDR3 size: 12 residues. The CDR3: CASSYPRHEQFF. Here the CDR3 DNA reads TGTGCCAGCAGTTACCCACGTCATGAGCAGTTCTTC.

The table lists this clonotype with many counts. The CDR3: CASTLTPTDTQYF. As DNA, the CDR3 is TGTGCCAGCACCTTGACTCCCACAGATACGCAGTATTTT. The gene calls are TRBV7-2 and TRBJ2-3; D not certain. This CDR3 spans 13 amino acids. Germline V lookup: CDR1 SGHTA, CDR2 FQGNSA. Trimming removed 7 bases at V and 2 bases at J, with 10 bases between.

To note about this clonotype: One junction end does not reproduce the germline sequence, and a read error may be involved. The CDR3: CASSFSGNSYEQYF. For the CDR3, the DNA is TGTGCCAGCAGCTTTAGCGGGAATTCCTACGAGCAGTACTTC. The chain recombines TRBV5-3 with TRBJ2-7; 8 positions match TRBD2. TRBV5-3 is an ORF, with its function uncertain. This CDR3 contains 14 residues.

This rearrangement joins TRBV2 to TRBJ1-2, with D possibly TRBD1 on 5 matching bases. Germline CDR1 SNHLY, CDR2 FYNNEI. This CDR3 comprises 15 residues. V was pared by 7 bases and J by 13 bases, with 28 bases between. DNA of the CDR3: TGTGCCAGCACGCTCTCCGTCAACTACGAACAGGCGCTCACCTTC. This translates into CASTLSVNYEQALTF.

The chain joins TRBV12-3 or TRBV12-4 to TRBJ2-1, with D hard to call. This CDR3 is built from 11 residues. The germline V and J ends were trimmed by 1 base and 10 bases, with 5 bases remaining between them. The CDR3 loop is CASSLEREQFF. In DNA form, the CDR3 reads TGTGCCAGCAGTTTAGAGCGAGAGCAGTTCTTC.

In this sample, this clonotype turned up a few times. The chain joins TRBV11-2 to TRBJ2-5; no definite D call. CDR3 length: 15 amino acids. V lost 3 bases, J lost 2 bases, and 13 bases lay in between. The V gene's germline CDR1 is SGHAT and CDR2 FQNNGV. CDR3: CASSFDNTHQETQYF. DNA for the CDR3: TGTGCCAGCAGCTTCGACAACACCCATCAAGAGACCCAGTACTTC.

This clonotype occurred a few times. The chain combines TRBV28 with TRBJ2-4, with 12 bases lining up with TRBD2. V was pared by 5 bases and J by 1 base, with 6 bases of the junction left unmatched. This CDR3 has 17 amino acids. In germline, CDR1 is MDHEN, CDR2 SYDVKM. CDR3 region: CASSILAGGDAKNIQYF. The CDR3 DNA is TGTGCCAGCAGTATCCTAGCGGGGGGGGACGCCAAAAACATTCAGTACTTC.

This clonotype was counted a single time. The rearrangement links TRBV27 to TRBJ1-4; no clear D gene. Trimming pared 5 bases from V and 8 bases from J, leaving 12 bases between. Germline V gives CDR1 MNHEY, CDR2 SMNVEV (reference sequence). This CDR3 is 13 amino acids long. The CDR3 is CASSIREREKLFF. As DNA, the CDR3 is TGTGCCAGCAGTATAAGGGAACGAGAAAAACTGTTTTTT.

V usage is TRBV7-6 and J usage is TRBJ2-7, with 8 bases lining up with TRBD2. Trimming took 5 bases from V and 2 from J; bases not matched to a gene: 14. The CDR3 loop spans 17 amino acids. Looked up from germline, CDR1 is SGHVS and CDR2 is FNYEAQ. Written as DNA, the CDR3 is TGTGCCAGCAGCCCCCTCACGAGTAGCGGGGTTACCTACGAGCAGTACTTC. This codes for CASSPLTSSGVTYEQYF.

The chain recombines TRBV2 with TRBJ1-1; 7 bases agree with TRBD1. The CDR3 covers 13 residues. With V trimmed by 2 bases and J by 5 bases, 2 bases remained unmatched. The germline gives CDR1 SNHLY, CDR2 FYNNEI. This CDR3 reads CASSELRGTEAFF. CDR3 nucleotide sequence: TGTGCCAGCAGTGAACTCAGGGGGACTGAAGCTTTCTTT.

This clonotype appeared a single time. The V call is TRBV7-9, the J call TRBJ2-3; no reliable D call. The CDR3 has 12 residues. Looked up from germline, CDR1 is SEHNR and CDR2 is FQNEAQ (reference sequence). Trimming left V 6 bases short and J 5 bases short, with 9 bases between. CDR3 protein: CASSGKRDTQYF. In DNA form, the CDR3 reads TGTGCCAGCAGTGGAAAGAGAGATACGCAGTATTTT.

The chain employs TRBV20-1 and TRBJ2-3; weak D call: TRBD2 (7 bases). With 6 bases removed from V and 6 bases from J, the gap between germline ends came to 16 bases. Germline V gene sequence: CDR1 DFQATT, CDR2 SNEGSKA (reference sequence). The CDR3 contains 13 residues. This CDR3 is CSAERGGGDTQYF. CDR3 sequence (DNA): TGCAGTGCGGAAAGGGGGGGGGGGGATACGCAGTATTTT.

The chain employs TRBV24-1 and TRBJ2-2; 12 bases match TRBD2. This CDR3 contains 24 residues. Germline V lookup: CDR1 KGHDR, CDR2 SFDVKD. The V gene end was trimmed by 8 bases and the J gene end by 5 bases; junction bases not matched to a gene: 32. The CDR3 loop is CATTPKASGGGLAGYNEGTGELFF. CDR3 sequence (DNA): TGTGCCACCACCCCCAAGGCGAGCGGAGGCGGACTAGCGGGGTACAACGAGGGGACCGGGGAGCTGTTTTTT.

This clonotype was seen more than once but under ten times. This chain links TRBV7-2 with TRBJ2-5; a weak D match, TRBD2 (5 bases). Per the germline V gene, CDR1 is SGHTA and CDR2 is FQGNSA. The CDR3 contains 14 residues. The V end was cut by 5 bases, the J end by 7 bases, with 17 bases between. DNA for the CDR3: TGTGCCAGCAGCCCGGACTTTCGGGTCGGGACCCAGTACTTC. As protein: CASSPDFRVGTQYF.

This clonotype was picked up many times. An end of the junction differs from the germline gene, which may be a read error. The chain combines TRBV7-2 with TRBJ2-3; 9 positions match TRBD2. The CDR3 extends over 15 amino acids. Germline-derived CDR1 and CDR2 are SGHTA and FQGNSA. The CDR3 loop is CASSLAGWSTDTQYF. CDR3 in DNA: TGTGCCAGCAGCCTAGCGGGATGGAGCACAGATACGCAGTATTTT.

The genes are TRBV20-1 and TRBJ1-1; 7 nucleotides line up with TRBD1. Germline-derived CDR1 and CDR2 are DFQATT and SNEGSKA (reference sequence). The CDR3 loop spans 15 amino acids. V lost 1 base, J lost 0 bases, and 5 bases stayed unmatched. This CDR3 reads CSARGPGQMNTEAFF. CDR3 sequence (DNA): TGCAGTGCTAGAGGCCCGGGACAGATGAACACTGAAGCTTTCTTT.

As DNA, the CDR3 is TGCGCCAGCAGCCAAGTAGCGGGGGGATCCTACGAGCAGTACTTC. Protein sequence: CASSQVAGGSYEQYF. The chain joins TRBV4-3 to TRBJ2-7; 10 nucleotides agree with TRBD2. This CDR3 spans 15 amino acids. The trim removed 1 base at V and 1 base at J, leaving 1 base unmatched. Germline CDR1 LGHNA, CDR2 YSLEER.

The rearrangement joins TRBV25-1 to TRBJ2-5, with TRBD2 matching over 12 bases. The CDR3 loop spans 13 amino acids. Trimming cost V 7 bases and J 5 bases; bases outside gene matches: 2. The germline V gene has CDR1 MGHDK and CDR2 SYGVNS. The CDR3 sequence: CASTLAGGETQYF. The CDR3 nucleotides read TGTGCCAGCACCCTAGCGGGAGGGGAGACCCAGTACTTC.

The J gene is TRBJ2-3, the V gene TRBV12-3 or TRBV12-4; D not resolved. Trimming stripped 5 bases from V and 6 bases from J, with 12 bases between. This CDR3 is 13 amino acids long. The CDR3 DNA is TGTGCCAGCAGTCATAGATCGGCGGATACGCAGTATTTT. Residues: CASSHRSADTQYF.

Regarding this clonotype: One end of the junction fails to match germline, which may point to a read error. J is TRBJ2-7 and V is TRBV6-2 or TRBV6-3, with D unresolved. Germline CDR1 MNHEY, CDR2 SVGEGT. The CDR3 has 16 amino acids. The DNA for the CDR3 is TGTGCCACCAGTGCCTGGCTTCAGAAGACCACCTACGAGCAGTACTTC. This codes for CATSAWLQKTTYEQYF.

The chain couples TRBV12-3 or TRBV12-4 to TRBJ2-7; no reliable D call. The CDR3 is 11 residues long. V was trimmed by 8 bases and J by 5 bases, leaving 10 bases between them. CDR3: CASGIPHEQYF. CDR3 sequence (DNA): TGTGCCAGCGGCATTCCTCACGAGCAGTACTTC.

This clonotype was recorded once. A much larger clone lies one base from this, so it may be a read error. The chain employs TRBV7-2 and TRBJ2-1; D gene ambiguous. The CDR3 runs 19 residues. V gave up 0 bases and J gave up 5 bases, with 23 bases separating them. Germline V gene lookup returns CDR1 SGHTA and CDR2 FQGNSA. CDR3 in amino acids: CASSLAISPWSGTHNEQFF. The CDR3 DNA sequence: TGTGCCAGCAGCTTAGCGATAAGCCCCTGGTCAGGAACCCACAATGAGCAGTTCTTC.

This clonotype was seen a few times. V is TRBV7-2 and J is TRBJ2-7, with D maybe TRBD1 (6 bases). From germline, CDR1 is SGHTA and CDR2 FQGNSA. The V and J ends lost 1 base and 0 bases respectively, with 16 bases between them. The CDR3 runs 17 residues. CDR3 protein: CASSLGSDRPSSYEQYF. The DNA of the CDR3 is TGTGCCAGCAGCTTAGGCTCTGACAGGCCTAGCTCCTACGAGCAGTACTTC.

V is TRBV28 and J is TRBJ2-7, with TRBD1 matching over 9 bases. The CDR3 is 12 amino acids. The junction had 4 bases not matched to a gene; V was cut back by 10 bases and J by 3 bases. Germline assignment: CDR1 MDHEN and CDR2 SYDVKM. The CDR3 DNA sequence: TGTGCCACCACGACAGGGGGCTACGAGCAGTACTTC. Translating gives CATTTGGYEQYF.

In this sample, this clonotype turned up many times. The chain recombines TRBV7-2 with TRBJ2-4, with 8 nucleotides matching TRBD1. V lost 5 bases, J lost 8 bases, and 8 bases stayed unmatched. The length of the CDR3 is 14 residues. Germline V gene sequence: CDR1 SGHTA, CDR2 FQGNSA. CDR3 DNA sequence: TGTGCCAGCAGCGCCCGACAGGGGTTAGACATTCAGTACTTC. It codes for CASSARQGLDIQYF.